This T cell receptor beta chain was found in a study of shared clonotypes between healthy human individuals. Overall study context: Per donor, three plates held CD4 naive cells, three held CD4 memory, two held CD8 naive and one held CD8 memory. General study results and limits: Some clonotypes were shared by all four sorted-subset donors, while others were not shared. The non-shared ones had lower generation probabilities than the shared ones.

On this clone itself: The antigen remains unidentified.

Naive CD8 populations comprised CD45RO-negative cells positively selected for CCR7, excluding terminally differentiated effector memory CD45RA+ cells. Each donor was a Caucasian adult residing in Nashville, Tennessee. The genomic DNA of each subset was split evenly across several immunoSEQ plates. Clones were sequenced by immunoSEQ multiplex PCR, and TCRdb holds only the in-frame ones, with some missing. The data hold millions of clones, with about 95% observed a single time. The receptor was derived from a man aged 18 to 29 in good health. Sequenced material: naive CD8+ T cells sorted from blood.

The CDR3 spells CASSFLSTDTQYF. The CDR3 coding sequence is TGTGCCAGCAGTTTCCTTTCCACAGATACGCAGTATTTT. The rearrangement joins TRBV6-6 to TRBJ2-3, with no clear D. The CDR3 spans 13 residues. V shed 4 bases and J shed 2 bases, with 7 bases lying between them. In germline, CDR1 is MNHNY, CDR2 SVGAGI (reference sequence).